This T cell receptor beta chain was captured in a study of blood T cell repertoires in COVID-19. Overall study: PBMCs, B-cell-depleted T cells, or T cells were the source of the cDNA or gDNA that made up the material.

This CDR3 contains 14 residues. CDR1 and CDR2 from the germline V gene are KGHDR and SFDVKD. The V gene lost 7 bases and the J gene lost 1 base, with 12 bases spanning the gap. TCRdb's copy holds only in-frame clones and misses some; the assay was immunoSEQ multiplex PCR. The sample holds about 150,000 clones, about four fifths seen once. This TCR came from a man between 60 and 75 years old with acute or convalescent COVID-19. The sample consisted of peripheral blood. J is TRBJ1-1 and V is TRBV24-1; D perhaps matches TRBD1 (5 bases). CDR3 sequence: CATSPGRSNTEAFF. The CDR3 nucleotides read TGTGCCACCAGCCCAGGGCGTTCGAACACTGAAGCTTTCTTT.